A few counts support the clone carrying this TCR beta chain. An end of the junction does not agree with germline; a read error may underlie this. The template was RNA from unsorted bulk tissue. This entry comes from a study of tumor and adjacent non-tumor tissue in lung cancer. Study-wide context: Histology: 12 adenocarcinoma, 2 squamous cell carcinoma, 1 small cell lung cancer. Stage I to III disease affected approximately 11 men and a handful of women aged about 31 to 85.

TCRbeta libraries were built with three rounds of nested PCR, modified from ARM-PCR. TCRdb fed the multiplex PCR reads into MiXCR, producing one record per CDR3 protein. The profile shows about 110,000 distinct CDR3 sequences, roughly 75% of them singletons. The sample comprised lung tumor tissue. This clonotype originated in a woman in her sixties or seventies with non-small cell lung cancer.

CDR3 amino acids: CASSLFNQLQHF. The CDR3 DNA is TGTGCCAGCAGCTTGTTTAATCAGCTCCAGCATTTT. The V gene is TRBV5-6, the J gene TRBJ1-5; no definite D call. Germline V CDR1 and CDR2: SGHDT, YYEEEE. CDR3 length: 12 residues.